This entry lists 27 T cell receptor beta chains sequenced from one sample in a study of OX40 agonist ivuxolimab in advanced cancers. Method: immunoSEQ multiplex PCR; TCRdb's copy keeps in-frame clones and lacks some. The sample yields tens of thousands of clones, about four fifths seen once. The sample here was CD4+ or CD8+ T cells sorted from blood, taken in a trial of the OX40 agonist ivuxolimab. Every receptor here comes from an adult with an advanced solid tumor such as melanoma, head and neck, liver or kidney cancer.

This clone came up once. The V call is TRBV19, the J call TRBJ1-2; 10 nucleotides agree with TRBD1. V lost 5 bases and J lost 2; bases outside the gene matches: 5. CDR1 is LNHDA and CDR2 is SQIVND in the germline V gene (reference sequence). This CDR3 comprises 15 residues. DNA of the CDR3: TGTGCCAGTAGTCACCCGGGACAGGGGAACTATGGCTACACCTTC. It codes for CASSHPGQGNYGYTF.

CDR3 bases: TGTGCCAGCAGTGAAGCCCCAGGGGGCCCCCTCACTGAAGCTTTCTTT. Translation: CASSEAPGGPLTEAFF. This chain uses TRBV2 with TRBJ1-1; 8 bases fit TRBD1. Germline V CDR1 and CDR2: SNHLY, FYNNEI. With V trimmed by 0 bases and J by 4 bases, 7 bases remained unmatched. This CDR3 is 16 amino acids long.

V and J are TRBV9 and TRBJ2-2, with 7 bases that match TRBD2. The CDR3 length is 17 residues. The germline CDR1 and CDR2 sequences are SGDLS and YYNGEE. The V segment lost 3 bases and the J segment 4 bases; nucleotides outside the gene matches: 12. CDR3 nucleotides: TGTGCCAGCAGCGAGGCACCCCGGGGGGTCTTCACCGGGGAGCTGTTTTTT. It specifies CASSEAPRGVFTGELFF.

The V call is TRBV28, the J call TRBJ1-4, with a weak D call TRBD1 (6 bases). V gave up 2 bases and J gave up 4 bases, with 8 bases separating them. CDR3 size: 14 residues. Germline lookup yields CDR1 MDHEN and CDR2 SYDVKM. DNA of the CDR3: TGTGCCAGCAGTTTACAGGGGCTTAATGAAAAACTGTTTTTT. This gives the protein CASSLQGLNEKLFF.

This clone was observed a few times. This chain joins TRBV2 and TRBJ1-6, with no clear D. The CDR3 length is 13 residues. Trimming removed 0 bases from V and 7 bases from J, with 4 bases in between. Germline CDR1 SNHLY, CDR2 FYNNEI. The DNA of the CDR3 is TGTGCCAGCAGTGAAGCGGAGAATTCACCCCTCCACTTT. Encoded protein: CASSEAENSPLHF.

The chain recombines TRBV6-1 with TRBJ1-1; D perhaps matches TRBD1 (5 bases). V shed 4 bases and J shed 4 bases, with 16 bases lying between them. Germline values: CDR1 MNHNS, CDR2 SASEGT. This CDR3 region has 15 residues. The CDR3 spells CASSVGPAAGTEAFF. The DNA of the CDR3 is TGTGCCAGCAGTGTGGGGCCCGCCGCGGGCACTGAAGCTTTCTTT.

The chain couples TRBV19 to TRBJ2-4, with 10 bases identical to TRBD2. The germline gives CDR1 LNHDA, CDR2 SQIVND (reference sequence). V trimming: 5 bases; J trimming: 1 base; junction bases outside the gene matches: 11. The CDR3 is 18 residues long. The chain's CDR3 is CASSESGGAASAKNIQYF. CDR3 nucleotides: TGTGCCAGTAGTGAAAGCGGGGGGGCCGCGAGTGCCAAAAACATTCAGTACTTC.

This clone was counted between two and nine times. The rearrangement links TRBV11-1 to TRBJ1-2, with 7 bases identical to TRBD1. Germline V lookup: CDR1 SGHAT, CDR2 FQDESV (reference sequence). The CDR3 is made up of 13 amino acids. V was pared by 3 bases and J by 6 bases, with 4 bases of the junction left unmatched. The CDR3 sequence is CASSLTGRDGYTF. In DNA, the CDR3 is TGTGCCAGCAGCTTGACAGGGCGGGATGGCTACACCTTC.

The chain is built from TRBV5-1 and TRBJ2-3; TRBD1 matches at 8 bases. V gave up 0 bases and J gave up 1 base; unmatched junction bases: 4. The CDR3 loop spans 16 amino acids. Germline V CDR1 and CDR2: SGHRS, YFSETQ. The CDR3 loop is CASSLGPGQGTDTQYF. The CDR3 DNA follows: TGCGCCAGCAGCTTGGGACCGGGACAGGGCACAGATACGCAGTATTTT.

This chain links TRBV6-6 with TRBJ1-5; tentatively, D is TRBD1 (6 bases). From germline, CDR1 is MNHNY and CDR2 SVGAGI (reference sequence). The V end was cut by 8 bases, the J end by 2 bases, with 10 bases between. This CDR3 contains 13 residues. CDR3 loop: CASGAGGNQPQHF. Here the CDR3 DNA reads TGTGCCAGCGGAGCAGGGGGCAATCAGCCCCAGCATTTT.

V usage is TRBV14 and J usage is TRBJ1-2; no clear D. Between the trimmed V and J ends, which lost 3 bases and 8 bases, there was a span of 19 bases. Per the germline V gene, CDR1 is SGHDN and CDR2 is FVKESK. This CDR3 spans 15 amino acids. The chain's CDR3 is CASSHADSFVQGYTF. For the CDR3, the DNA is TGTGCCAGCAGCCACGCAGACTCTTTCGTCCAGGGCTACACCTTC.

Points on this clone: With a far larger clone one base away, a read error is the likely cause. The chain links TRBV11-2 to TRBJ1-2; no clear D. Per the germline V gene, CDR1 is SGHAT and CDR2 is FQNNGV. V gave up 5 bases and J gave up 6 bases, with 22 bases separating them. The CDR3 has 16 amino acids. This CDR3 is CASSPTLNIGIHGYTF. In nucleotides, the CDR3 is TGTGCCAGCAGCCCCACACTCAATATCGGGATTCATGGCTACACCTTC.

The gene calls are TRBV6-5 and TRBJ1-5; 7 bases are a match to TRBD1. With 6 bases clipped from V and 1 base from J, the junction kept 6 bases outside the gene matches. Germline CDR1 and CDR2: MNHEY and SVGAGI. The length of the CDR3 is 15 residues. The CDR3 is CASRVTGRSNQPQHF. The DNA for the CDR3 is TGTGCCAGCAGAGTGACAGGGAGGAGCAATCAGCCCCAGCATTTT.

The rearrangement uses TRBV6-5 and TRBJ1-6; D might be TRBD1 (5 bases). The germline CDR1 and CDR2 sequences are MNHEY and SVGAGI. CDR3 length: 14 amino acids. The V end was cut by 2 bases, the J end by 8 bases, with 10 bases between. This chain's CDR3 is CASSYAGVDSPLHF. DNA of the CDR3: TGTGCCAGCAGTTACGCGGGGGTGGATTCACCCCTCCACTTT.

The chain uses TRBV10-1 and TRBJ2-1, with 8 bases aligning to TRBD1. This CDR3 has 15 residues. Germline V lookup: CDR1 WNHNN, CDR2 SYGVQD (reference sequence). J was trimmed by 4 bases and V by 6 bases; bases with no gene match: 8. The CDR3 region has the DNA TGCGCCAGCAGCCCAGGGGGCGGTGGGTACAATGAGCAGTTCTTC. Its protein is CASSPGGGGYNEQFF.

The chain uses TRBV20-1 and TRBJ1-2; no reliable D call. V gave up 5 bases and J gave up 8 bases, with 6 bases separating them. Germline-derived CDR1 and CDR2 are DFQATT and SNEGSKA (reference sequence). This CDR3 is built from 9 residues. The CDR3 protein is CSAPGGYTF. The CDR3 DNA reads TGCAGTGCTCCGGGAGGCTACACCTTC.

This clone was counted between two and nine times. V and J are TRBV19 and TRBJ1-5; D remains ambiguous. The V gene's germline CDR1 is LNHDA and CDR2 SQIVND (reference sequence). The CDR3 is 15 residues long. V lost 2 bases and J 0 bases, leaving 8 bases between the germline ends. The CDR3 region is CASSISPYSNQPQHF. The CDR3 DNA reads TGTGCCAGTAGTATAAGCCCGTATAGCAATCAGCCCCAGCATTTT. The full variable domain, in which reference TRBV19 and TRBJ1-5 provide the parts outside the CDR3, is DGGITQSPKYLFRKEGQNVTLSCEQNLNHDAMYWYRQDPGQGLRLIYYSQIVNDFQKGDIAEGYSVSREKKESFPLTVTSAQKNPTAFYLCASSISPYSNQPQHFGDGTRLSIL.

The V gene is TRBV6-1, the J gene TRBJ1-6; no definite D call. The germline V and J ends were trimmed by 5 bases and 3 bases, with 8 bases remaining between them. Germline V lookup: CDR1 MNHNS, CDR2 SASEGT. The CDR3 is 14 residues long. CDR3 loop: CASSLYSYNSPLHF. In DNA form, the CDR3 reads TGTGCCAGCAGTCTGTACAGCTATAATTCACCCCTCCACTTT.

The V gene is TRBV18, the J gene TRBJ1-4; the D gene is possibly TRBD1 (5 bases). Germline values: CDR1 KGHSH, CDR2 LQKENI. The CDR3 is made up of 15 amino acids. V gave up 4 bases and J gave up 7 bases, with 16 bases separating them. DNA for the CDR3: TGTGCCAGCTCACTCCCGACCGGGGGAGGTGAAAAACTGTTTTTT. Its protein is CASSLPTGGGEKLFF.

The CDR3 DNA reads TGTGCCAGCAGTGAGTCGGACAGGGGCATTCAGTACTTC. Translated, it gives CASSESDRGIQYF. The chain recombines TRBV2 with TRBJ2-4; 9 nucleotides line up with TRBD1. The CDR3 consists of 13 residues. The ends lost 3 bases at V and 9 bases at J; junction bases unmatched: 3. CDR1 is SNHLY, CDR2 FYNNEI, per germline.

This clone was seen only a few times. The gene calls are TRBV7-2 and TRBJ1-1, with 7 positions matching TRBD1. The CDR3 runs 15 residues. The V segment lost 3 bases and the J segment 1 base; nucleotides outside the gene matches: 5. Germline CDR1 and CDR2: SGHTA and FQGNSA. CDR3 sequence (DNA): TGTGCCAGCAGCTTCACGGGACAGCGGAACACTGAAGCTTTCTTT. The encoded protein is CASSFTGQRNTEAFF.

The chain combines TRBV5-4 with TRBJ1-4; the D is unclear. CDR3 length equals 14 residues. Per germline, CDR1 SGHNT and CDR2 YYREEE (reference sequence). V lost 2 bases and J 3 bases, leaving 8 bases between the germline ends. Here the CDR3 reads CASSFPSPNEKLFF. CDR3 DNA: TGTGCCAGCAGCTTTCCTTCCCCTAATGAAAAACTGTTTTTT. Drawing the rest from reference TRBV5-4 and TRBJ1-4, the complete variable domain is ETGVTQSPTHLIKTRGQQVTLRCSSQSGHNTVSWYQQALGQGPQFIFQYYREEENGRGNFPPRFSGLQFPNYSSELNVNALELDDSALYLCASSFPSPNEKLFFGSGTQLSVL.

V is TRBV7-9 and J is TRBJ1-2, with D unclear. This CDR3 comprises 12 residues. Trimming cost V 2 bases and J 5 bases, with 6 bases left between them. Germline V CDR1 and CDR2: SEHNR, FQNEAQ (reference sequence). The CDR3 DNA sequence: TGTGCCAGCAGCTTATCTGGGTATGGCTACACCTTC. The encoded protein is CASSLSGYGYTF.

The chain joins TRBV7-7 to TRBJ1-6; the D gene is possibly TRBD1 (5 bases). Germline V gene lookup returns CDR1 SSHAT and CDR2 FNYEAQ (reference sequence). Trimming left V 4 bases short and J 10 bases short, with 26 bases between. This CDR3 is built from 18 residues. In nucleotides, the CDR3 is TGTGCCAGCAGCTCCTTCCCGGGGCCGGGCCTCGGGGTATCACCCCTCCACTTT. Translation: CASSSFPGPGLGVSPLHF.

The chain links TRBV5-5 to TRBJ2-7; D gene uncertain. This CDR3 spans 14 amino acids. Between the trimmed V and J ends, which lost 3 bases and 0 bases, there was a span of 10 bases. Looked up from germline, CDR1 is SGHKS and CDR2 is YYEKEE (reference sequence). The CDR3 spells CASSSTSNSYEQYV. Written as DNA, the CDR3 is TGTGCCAGCAGCTCGACCTCCAACTCCTACGAGCAGTACGTC.

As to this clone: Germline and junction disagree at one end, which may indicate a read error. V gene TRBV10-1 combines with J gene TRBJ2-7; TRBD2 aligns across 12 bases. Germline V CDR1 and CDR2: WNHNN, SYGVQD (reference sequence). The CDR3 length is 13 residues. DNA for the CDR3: TGCGCCAGCAGTGAGTCGACTAGCGGGGGTAGGAACTTC. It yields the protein CASSESTSGGRNF.

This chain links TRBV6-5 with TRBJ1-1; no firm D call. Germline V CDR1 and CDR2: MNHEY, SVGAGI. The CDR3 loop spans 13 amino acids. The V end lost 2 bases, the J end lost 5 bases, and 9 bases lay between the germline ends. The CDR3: CASSYKGGTEAFF. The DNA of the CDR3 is TGTGCCAGCAGTTACAAGGGCGGGACTGAAGCTTTCTTT.